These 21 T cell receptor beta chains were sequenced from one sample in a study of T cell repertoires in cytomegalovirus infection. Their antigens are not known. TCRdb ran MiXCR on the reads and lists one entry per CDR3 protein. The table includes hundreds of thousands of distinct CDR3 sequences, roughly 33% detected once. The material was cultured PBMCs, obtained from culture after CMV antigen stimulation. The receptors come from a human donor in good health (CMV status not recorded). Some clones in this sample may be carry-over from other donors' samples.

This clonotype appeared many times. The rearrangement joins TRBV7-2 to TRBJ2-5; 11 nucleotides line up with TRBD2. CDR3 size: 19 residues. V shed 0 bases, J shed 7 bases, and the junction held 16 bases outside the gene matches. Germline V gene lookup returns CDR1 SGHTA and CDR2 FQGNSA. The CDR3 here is CASSLAWVSGGAGVGTQYF. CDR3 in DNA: TGTGCCAGCAGCTTAGCCTGGGTTAGCGGGGGGGCGGGGGTAGGGACCCAGTACTTC.

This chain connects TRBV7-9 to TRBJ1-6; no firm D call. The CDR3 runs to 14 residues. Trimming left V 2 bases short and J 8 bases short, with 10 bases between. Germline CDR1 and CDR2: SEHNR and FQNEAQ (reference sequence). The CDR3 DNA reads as TGTGCCAGCAGCTTAATGGGTAATGATTCACCCCTCCACTTT. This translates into CASSLMGNDSPLHF. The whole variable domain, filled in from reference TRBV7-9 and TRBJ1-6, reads DTGVSQNPRHKITKRGQNVTFRCDPISEHNRLYWYRQTLGQGPEFLTYFQNEAQLEKSRLLSDRFSAERPKGSFSTLEIQRTEQGDSAMYLCASSLMGNDSPLHFGNGTRLTVT.

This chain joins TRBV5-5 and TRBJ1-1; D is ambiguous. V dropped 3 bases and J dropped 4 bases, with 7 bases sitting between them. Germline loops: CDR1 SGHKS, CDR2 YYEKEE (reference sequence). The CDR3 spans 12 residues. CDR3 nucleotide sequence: TGTGCCAGCAGCTGGAGTACCACTGAAGCTTTCTTT. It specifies CASSWSTTEAFF.

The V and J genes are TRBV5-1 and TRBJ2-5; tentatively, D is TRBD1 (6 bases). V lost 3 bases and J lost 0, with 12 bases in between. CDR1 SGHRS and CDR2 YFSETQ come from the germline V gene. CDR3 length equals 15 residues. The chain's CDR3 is CASSSFTGNQETQYF. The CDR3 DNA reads TGCGCCAGCAGCTCCTTTACAGGGAACCAAGAGACCCAGTACTTC.

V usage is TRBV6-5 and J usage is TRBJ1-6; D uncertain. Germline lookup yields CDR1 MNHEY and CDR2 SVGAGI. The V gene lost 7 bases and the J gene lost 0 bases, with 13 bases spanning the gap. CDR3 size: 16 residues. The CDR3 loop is CASKGQQSSYNSPLHF. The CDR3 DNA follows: TGTGCCAGCAAGGGCCAGCAGAGCTCCTATAATTCACCCCTCCACTTT.

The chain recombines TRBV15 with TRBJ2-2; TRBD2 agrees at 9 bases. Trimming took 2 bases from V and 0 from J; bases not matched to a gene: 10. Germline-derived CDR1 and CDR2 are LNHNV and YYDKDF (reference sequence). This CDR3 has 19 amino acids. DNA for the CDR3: TGTGCCACCAGCAGACCCCCGGGTAGCGGGGGAACGAACACCGGGGAGCTGTTTTTT. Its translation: CATSRPPGSGGTNTGELFF.

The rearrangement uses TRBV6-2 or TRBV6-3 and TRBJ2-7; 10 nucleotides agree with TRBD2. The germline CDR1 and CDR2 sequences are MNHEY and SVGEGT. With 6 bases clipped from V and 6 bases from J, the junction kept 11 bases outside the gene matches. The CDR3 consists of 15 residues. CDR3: CASRDNQREGFEQYF. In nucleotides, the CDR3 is TGTGCCAGCAGGGACAATCAGCGGGAGGGGTTCGAGCAGTACTTC.

The CDR3 DNA follows: TGTGCCACCAGTGATCACCGGGACAAGGCGACAGATACGCAGTATTTT. It codes for CATSDHRDKATDTQYF. J is TRBJ2-3 and V is TRBV24-1; maybe TRBD1 (6 bases). Germline loops: CDR1 KGHDR, CDR2 SFDVKD. The CDR3 consists of 16 residues. Trimming took 3 bases from V and 3 from J, leaving 15 bases between them.

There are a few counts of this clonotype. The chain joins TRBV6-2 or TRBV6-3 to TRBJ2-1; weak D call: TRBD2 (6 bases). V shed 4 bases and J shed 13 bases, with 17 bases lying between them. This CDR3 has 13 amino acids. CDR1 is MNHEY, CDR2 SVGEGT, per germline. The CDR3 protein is CASSFLPRDLQFF. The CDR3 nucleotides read TGTGCCAGCAGTTTTTTACCCCGGGACTTACAGTTCTTC.

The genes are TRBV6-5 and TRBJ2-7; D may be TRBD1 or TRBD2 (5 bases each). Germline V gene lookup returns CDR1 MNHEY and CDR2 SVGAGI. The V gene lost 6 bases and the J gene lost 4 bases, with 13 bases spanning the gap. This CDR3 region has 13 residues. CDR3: CASSTGTIYEQYF. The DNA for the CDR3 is TGTGCCAGCAGCACCGGGACCATTTACGAGCAGTACTTC.

The CDR3 region has the DNA TGTGCCAGTGGTCCCTCTTTGCCCCAGCATTTT. This gives the protein CASGPSLPQHF. The V and J genes are TRBV19 and TRBJ1-5; D unclear. Germline V gene sequence: CDR1 LNHDA, CDR2 SQIVND (reference sequence). Trimming removed 8 bases from V and 9 bases from J, with 11 bases in between. The CDR3 runs 11 residues. Full variable domain (remainder filled in from reference TRBV19 and TRBJ1-5): DGGITQSPKYLFRKEGQNVTLSCEQNLNHDAMYWYRQDPGQGLRLIYYSQIVNDFQKGDIAEGYSVSREKKESFPLTVTSAQKNPTAFYLCASGPSLPQHFGDGTRLSIL.

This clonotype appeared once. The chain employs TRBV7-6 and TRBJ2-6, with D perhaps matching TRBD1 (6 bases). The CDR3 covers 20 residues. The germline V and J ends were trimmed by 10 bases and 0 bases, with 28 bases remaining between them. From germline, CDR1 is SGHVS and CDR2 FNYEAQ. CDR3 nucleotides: TGTGCCACCCTACAGTTTAAGAGGGGACAAAATGCCTCTGGGGCCAACGTCCTGACTTTC. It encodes CATLQFKRGQNASGANVLTF.

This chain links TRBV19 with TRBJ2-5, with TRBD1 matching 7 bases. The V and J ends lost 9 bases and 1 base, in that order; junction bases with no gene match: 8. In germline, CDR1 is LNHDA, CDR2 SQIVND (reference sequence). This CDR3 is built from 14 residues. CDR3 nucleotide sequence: TGTGCCAGCTCACAGGGGTCAGCCCAAGAGACCCAGTACTTC. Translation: CASSQGSAQETQYF.

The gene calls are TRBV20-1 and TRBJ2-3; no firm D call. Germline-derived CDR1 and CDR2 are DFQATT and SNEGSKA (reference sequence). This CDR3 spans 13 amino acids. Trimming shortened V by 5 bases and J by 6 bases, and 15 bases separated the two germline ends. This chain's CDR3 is CSALGLDGDTQYF. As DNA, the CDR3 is TGCAGTGCTCTTGGGCTAGATGGGGATACGCAGTATTTT.

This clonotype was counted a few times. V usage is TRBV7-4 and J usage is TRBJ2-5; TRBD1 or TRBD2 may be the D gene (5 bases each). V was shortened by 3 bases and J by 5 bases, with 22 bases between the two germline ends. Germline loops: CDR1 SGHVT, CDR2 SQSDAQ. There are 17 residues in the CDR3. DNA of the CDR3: TGTGCCAGCAGCTTGCGAAGGGACCCGGGCTTCCAGGAGACCCAGTACTTC. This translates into CASSLRRDPGFQETQYF. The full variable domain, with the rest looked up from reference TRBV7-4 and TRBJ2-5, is GAGVSQSPRYKVAKRGRDVALRCDSISGHVTLYWYRQTLGQGSEVLTYSQSDAQRDKSGRPSGRFSAERPERSVSTLKIQRTEQGDSAVYLCASSLRRDPGFQETQYFGPGTRLLVL.

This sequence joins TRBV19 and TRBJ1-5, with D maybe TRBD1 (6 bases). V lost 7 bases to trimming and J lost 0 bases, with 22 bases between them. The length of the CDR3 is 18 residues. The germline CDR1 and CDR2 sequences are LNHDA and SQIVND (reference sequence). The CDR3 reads CASNQGLWGFNSNQPQHF. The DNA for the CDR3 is TGTGCCAGTAACCAGGGGCTTTGGGGCTTTAATAGCAATCAGCCCCAGCATTTT.

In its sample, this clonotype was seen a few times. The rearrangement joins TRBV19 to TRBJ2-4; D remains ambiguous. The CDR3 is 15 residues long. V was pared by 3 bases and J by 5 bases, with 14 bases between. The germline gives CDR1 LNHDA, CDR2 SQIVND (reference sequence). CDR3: CASSIAPATQNIQYF. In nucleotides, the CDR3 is TGTGCCAGTAGTATTGCCCCAGCCACGCAAAACATTCAGTACTTC.

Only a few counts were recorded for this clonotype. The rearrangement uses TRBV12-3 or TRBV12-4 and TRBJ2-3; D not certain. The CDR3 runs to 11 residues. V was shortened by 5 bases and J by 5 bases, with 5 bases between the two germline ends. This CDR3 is CASSTIDTQYF. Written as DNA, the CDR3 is TGTGCCAGCAGTACAATAGATACGCAGTATTTT.

Here the CDR3 reads CASSVSGTETDTQYF. CDR3 in DNA: TGTGCCAGCAGCGTCTCCGGGACAGAAACAGATACGCAGTATTTT. The rearrangement links TRBV7-9 to TRBJ2-3; 7 positions agree with TRBD1. This CDR3 spans 15 amino acids. Germline V gene sequence: CDR1 SEHNR, CDR2 FQNEAQ (reference sequence). The J segment lost 3 bases and the V segment lost 5 bases, leaving 8 bases of the junction unmatched.

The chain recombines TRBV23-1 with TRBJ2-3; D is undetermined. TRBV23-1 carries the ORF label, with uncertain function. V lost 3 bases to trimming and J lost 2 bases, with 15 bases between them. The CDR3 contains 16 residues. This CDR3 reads CASSQSSVQITDTQYF. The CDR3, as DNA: TGCGCCAGCAGTCAGTCTAGTGTCCAGATCACAGATACGCAGTATTTT.

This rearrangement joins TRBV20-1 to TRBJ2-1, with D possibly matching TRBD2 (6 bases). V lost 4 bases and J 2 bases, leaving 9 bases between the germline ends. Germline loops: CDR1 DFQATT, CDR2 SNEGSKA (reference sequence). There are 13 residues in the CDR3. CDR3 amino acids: CSATSSAYNEQFF. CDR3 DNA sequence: TGCAGTGCTACCTCTAGCGCCTACAATGAGCAGTTCTTC.